Sequencing of this TCR beta chain was carried out in a study of response to subunit inactivated influenza vaccine (dated by TCRdb to 2016 to 2018). About the investigation overall: The study used deep quantitative T cell receptor repertoire profiling to track responses to a trivalent subunit inactivated influenza vaccine. General conclusions and limits of the study: According to the authors, only a limited number of new T cells may be recruited by each seasonal influenza vaccination.

Receptors were amplified or captured by RT-PCR. Sequencing took place on an Illumina HiSeq 2500. In-frame beta chains were kept once TCRdb had trimmed the public reads at Q25 with fastp and called clones with MiXCR. Every entry covers one CDR3 protein and lists the most common genes and DNA from its rows. The sample has 500,000 to 550,000 distinct CDR3 sequences on record, approximately 20% of them singletons. The top ten constitute about 3% of the sample. CDR1 and CDR2 were assigned from the germline V gene (reference sequence) as DFQATT and SNEGSKA. Germline trimming amounts to 3 bases on V and 14 bases on J, with 18 as the count of junction bases outside the gene matches. The CDR3 goes from the cysteine to the phenylalanine over 16 residues. Of the read, only the CDR3 DNA is kept; its 48 bases are in frame from base 1. This clonotype was counted a few times. What this receptor recognizes is not known. Per-nucleotide qualities are absent, and no much larger clonotype sits a single base away.

These data were also reused for a study on T cells expressing NK-cell markers. The second study also describes: 5'RACE template switching, by which a universal primer site and unique molecular identifiers were added, was used to make TCR beta cDNA libraries. About eight donors provided sorted CD3+CD56+NKG2C+, CD3+CD56+NKG2C- and CD3+CD56-NKG2C+ T-cell subsets, whose TCR beta-chain repertoires were profiled. Of the eight sequenced donors, seven were found to be HCMV-seropositive and one was found to be HCMV-seronegative. To restrict sorting to alphabetaTCR-expressing T cells, an anti-gammadeltaTCR antibody was added in several experiments. In more than five donors, the dominant CD3+CD56+NKG2C+ clonotypes were found to rank among the top 10 CD8+ clonotypes and to make up roughly 1.0-7.0% of CD8+ T cells. Those dominant clonotypes were again the most abundant among CD3+CD56-NKG2C+ cells in a handful of donors, at about 28.3-65%. It remained unclear whether the expanded NKG2C-expressing T cell clones were specific for HCMV antigens. The eight sequenced donors were randomly selected healthy volunteers, three men and five women. HCMV serostatus was determined by detecting HCMV-specific IgG in serum with a commercial ELISA kit. Peripheral blood mononuclear cells were isolated from blood by Ficoll density gradient centrifugation. CD4+ and CD8+ T cells were isolated from PBMC by magnetic immunoseparation with Miltenyi isolation kits. cDNA synthesis was primed from the TCR beta constant segment and was followed by two successive PCR amplification steps. Sequencing of the libraries produced 2 x 150 bp reads on Illumina HiSeq 2000/2500, MiSeq or NextSeq. MIGEC was used to demultiplex reads and group reads by UMI, and MiTCR was used to assemble and quantify clonotypes. To remove erroneous sequences, TCR cDNA sequences were retained only when supported by two or more reads. The tcR package was used for downstream repertoire analysis, and clonotypes were matched across fractions by CDR3 nucleotide sequence plus V segment. VDJmatch was used to annotate antigen specificity against VDJdb, with one amino acid substitution in CDR3 permitted.

The specimen was CD4+ T cells sorted from PBMCs, collected about 13 days after vaccination. The V gene is TRBV20-1 and the J gene is TRBJ1-6, with 8 central nucleotides matching TRBD1. This clonotype was obtained from a man between 50 and 59 years old who received an inactivated influenza vaccine. Donor details come from another sample of the same person, matched by shared clones. CDR3 region: CSASGALQGDREALHF. The bases read TGCAGTGCTAGTGGAGCTTTACAGGGGGACCGGGAAGCCCTCCACTTT.